These 5 T cell receptor beta chains originate from one sample sequenced in a study of blood T cell repertoires in COVID-19. Only in-frame clones appear in the TCRdb table, and some are missing; sequencing was by immunoSEQ multiplex PCR. This repertoire shows hundreds of thousands of clones, around 90% found once; its top ten account for 1.3%. The sample comprised peripheral blood. The receptors come from a man aged 65 to 79 with acute or convalescent COVID-19.

V usage is TRBV5-1 and J usage is TRBJ2-7; 7 nucleotides match TRBD2. Germline CDR1 and CDR2: SGHRS and YFSETQ. The CDR3 contains 15 residues. V lost 4 bases, J lost 2 bases, and 9 bases stayed unmatched. As DNA, the CDR3 is TGCGCCAGCAGCGCGGCCGGGACTAACGCCTACGAGCAGTACTTC. This sequence encodes CASSAAGTNAYEQYF.

The chain couples TRBV6-2 or TRBV6-3 to TRBJ2-6; 7 bases align to TRBD2. The V and J ends lost 5 bases and 1 base, in that order; junction bases with no gene match: 14. Germline V lookup: CDR1 MNHEY, CDR2 SVGEGT. The CDR3 length is 19 residues. CDR3 loop: CASSTTTSAIYSGANVLTF. CDR3 nucleotides: TGTGCCAGCAGTACCACTACTAGCGCCATCTATTCTGGGGCCAACGTCCTGACTTTC.

The V gene is TRBV7-2, the J gene TRBJ1-5; TRBD1 matches at 7 bases. Trimming took 5 bases from V and 1 from J; bases not matched to a gene: 5. The CDR3 runs 15 residues. Germline loops: CDR1 SGHTA, CDR2 FQGNSA. CDR3 in DNA: TGTGCCAGCAGCCGGGACAGTATGAGCAATCAGCCCCAGCATTTT. It translates to CASSRDSMSNQPQHF.

V usage is TRBV5-6 and J usage is TRBJ2-7; 8 bases align to TRBD1. Losses at the gene ends were 0 bases for V and 6 bases for J; bases not matched to a gene: 17. CDR1 SGHDT and CDR2 YYEEEE come from the germline V gene. The CDR3 length is 18 residues. The CDR3: CASSLVVTGGAHYREQYF. In nucleotides, the CDR3 is TGTGCCAGCAGCTTGGTGGTAACAGGGGGAGCCCACTACCGCGAGCAGTACTTC.

The rearrangement uses TRBV7-2 and TRBJ2-3; D gene ambiguous. This CDR3 is 14 amino acids long. Germline V gene sequence: CDR1 SGHTA, CDR2 FQGNSA. The V end lost 2 bases, the J end lost 4 bases, and 10 bases lay between the germline ends. The chain's CDR3 is CASSLRLRADTQYF. The CDR3 nucleotides are TGTGCCAGCAGCTTAAGGCTCCGGGCAGATACGCAGTATTTT. The whole variable domain, remainder taken from reference TRBV7-2 and TRBJ2-3, is GAGVSQSPSNKVTEKGKDVELRCDPISGHTALYWYRQSLGQGLEFLIYFQGNSAPDKSGLPSDRFSAERTGGSVSTLTIQRTQQEDSAVYLCASSLRLRADTQYFGPGTRLTVL.